A selection of T cell receptor beta chains follows, all from one sample in a study of blood T cell repertoires in COVID-19. The method was immunoSEQ multiplex PCR; TCRdb's version includes in-frame clones alone and lacks a portion of them. The data hold 140,000 to 150,000 clones, with roughly 80% observed a single time. Sequencing was done on a sample of peripheral blood. These receptors all come from a man in his fifties or sixties with acute or convalescent COVID-19. Each CDR3 is given without its conserved first and last residue. Each record gives: CDR3 length, D gene, V gene, J gene, CDR3 protein. The D gene is left open where the match is weak.

len: 11; d_gene: TRBD1; v_gene: TRBV7-6; j_gene: TRBJ2-1; CDR3aa: ASSPGQGGTQF
len: 12; d_gene: TRBD1; v_gene: TRBV9; j_gene: TRBJ1-1; CDR3aa: ASALRGTENEAF
len: 11; d_gene: -; v_gene: TRBV29-1; j_gene: TRBJ1-6; CDR3aa: SATISGNSPLH
len: 12; d_gene: TRBD1; v_gene: TRBV5-1; j_gene: TRBJ2-7; CDR3aa: ASSLGDRASEQY
len: 11; d_gene: -; v_gene: TRBV7-9; j_gene: TRBJ2-7; CDR3aa: ASSLTGHYEQY
len: 11; d_gene: -; v_gene: TRBV5-6; j_gene: TRBJ1-2; CDR3aa: ASSTQEFYGYT
len: 9; d_gene: -; v_gene: TRBV30; j_gene: TRBJ2-5; CDR3aa: AWGQKETQY
len: 16; d_gene: TRBD2; v_gene: TRBV7-8; j_gene: TRBJ2-3; CDR3aa: ASSPGLAGGGSADTQY
len: 14; d_gene: TRBD2; v_gene: TRBV10-2; j_gene: TRBJ2-3; CDR3aa: ASSEWLAGHTDTQY
len: 12; d_gene: -; v_gene: TRBV2; j_gene: TRBJ1-1; CDR3aa: ASSEWTANTEAF
len: 12; d_gene: -; v_gene: TRBV6-5; j_gene: TRBJ1-2; CDR3aa: ASSRQGNNYGYT
len: 12; d_gene: TRBD1; v_gene: TRBV3-1/TRBV3-2; j_gene: TRBJ2-2; CDR3aa: ASSRQGTTGELF
len: 11; d_gene: -; v_gene: TRBV11-2; j_gene: TRBJ2-7; CDR3aa: ASRRTSSYEQY
len: 12; d_gene: -; v_gene: TRBV3-1/TRBV3-2; j_gene: TRBJ1-3; CDR3aa: ASSLGGSGNTIY
len: 12; d_gene: -; v_gene: TRBV2; j_gene: TRBJ1-5; CDR3aa: ASSSQGKGQPQH
len: 12; d_gene: TRBD2; v_gene: TRBV11-3; j_gene: TRBJ2-7; CDR3aa: ASSLSGGSYEQY
len: 11; d_gene: -; v_gene: TRBV29-1; j_gene: TRBJ2-3; CDR3aa: SVEESGTDTQY
len: 13; d_gene: TRBD1; v_gene: TRBV4-1; j_gene: TRBJ1-1; CDR3aa: ASSQAGQGLPEAF
len: 12; d_gene: TRBD2; v_gene: TRBV7-2; j_gene: TRBJ2-5; CDR3aa: ASSHGLVWETQY
len: 12; d_gene: TRBD1; v_gene: TRBV5-1; j_gene: TRBJ2-5; CDR3aa: ASSSGQVQETQY
len: 13; d_gene: TRBD2; v_gene: TRBV10-3; j_gene: TRBJ2-2; CDR3aa: AISESSGGSGELF
len: 14; d_gene: -; v_gene: TRBV6-5; j_gene: TRBJ1-6; CDR3aa: ASSYSRTRSNSPLH
len: 13; d_gene: -; v_gene: TRBV6-5; j_gene: TRBJ1-5; CDR3aa: ASSLTGSSNQPQH
len: 11; d_gene: -; v_gene: TRBV10-2; j_gene: TRBJ2-5; CDR3aa: ATSQGFQETQY
len: 11; d_gene: -; v_gene: TRBV2; j_gene: TRBJ2-3; CDR3aa: ASSVATRDTQY
len: 15; d_gene: -; v_gene: TRBV3-1/TRBV3-2; j_gene: TRBJ1-2; CDR3aa: ASSPYSRAGAYYGYT
len: 13; d_gene: TRBD2; v_gene: TRBV19; j_gene: TRBJ2-7; CDR3aa: ASSRHRGGFYEQY
len: 15; d_gene: TRBD2; v_gene: TRBV19; j_gene: TRBJ2-5; CDR3aa: ASSRTGAGAPQETQY
len: 11; d_gene: -; v_gene: TRBV27; j_gene: TRBJ2-5; CDR3aa: ASSVGEQETQY
len: 14; d_gene: -; v_gene: TRBV6-5; j_gene: TRBJ2-2; CDR3aa: ASSLQGLANTGELF
len: 9; d_gene: -; v_gene: TRBV29-1; j_gene: TRBJ1-2; CDR3aa: SVVRQSLHT
len: 11; d_gene: TRBD1; v_gene: TRBV12-3/TRBV12-4; j_gene: TRBJ1-1; CDR3aa: ASRRTGSTEAF
len: 12; d_gene: -; v_gene: TRBV12-2; j_gene: TRBJ1-4; CDR3aa: ASRLDRGNEKLF
len: 13; d_gene: TRBD1; v_gene: TRBV29-1; j_gene: TRBJ2-7; CDR3aa: SVYDWTGITYEQY
len: 13; d_gene: -; v_gene: TRBV19; j_gene: TRBJ2-5; CDR3aa: ASSIGTFTQETQY